Below, one T cell receptor beta chain is given with its context. The antigen remains undetermined. Assay: immunoSEQ multiplex PCR; the TCRdb copy retains only in-frame clones and omits some. Of roughly 100,000 clones detected, about 80% appear once; the ten largest clones hold roughly 1.5%. A history of autoimmune disease or systemic immunosuppression excluded patients. Trimming cost V 4 bases and J 3 bases, with 10 bases left between them. The CDR3 is 13 residues long. The V gene's germline CDR1 is SGHTA and CDR2 FQGTGA. The entry originates in a study of OX40 agonist ivuxolimab in advanced cancers. Study findings and constraints: In the 0.1 to 3.0 mg/kg range, CD4+ and CD8+ blood T cells had expanded clonally by week 6.

The sequencing used CD4+ or CD8+ T cells sorted from blood, collected in a trial of the OX40 agonist ivuxolimab. The gene calls are TRBV7-3 and TRBJ2-7, with no clear D. The TCR was taken from an adult with an advanced solid tumor such as melanoma, head and neck, liver or kidney cancer. CDR3 residues: CASSSLVRYEQYF. Here the CDR3 DNA reads TGTGCCAGCAGCTCCCTAGTCCGCTACGAGCAGTACTTC.